Listed below are T cell receptor beta chains from one sample, sequenced in a study of blood T cell repertoires in COVID-19. The data were produced by immunoSEQ multiplex PCR, yet TCRdb's version contains in-frame clones alone and is incomplete. This sample carries 150,000 to 200,000 clones, nearly 90% of them seen once, and the ten largest clones take 1.5% to 2%. The sequencing input was peripheral blood. These receptor sequences come from a man younger than 35 who had recovered from COVID-19. CDR3s include the opening cysteine and the closing phenylalanine or tryptophan. Fields, in order: CDR3 length, V gene, CDR3 protein.

cdr3_length: 17; v_call: TRBV13; cdr3_aa: CASSQGADRSGANVLTF
cdr3_length: 13; v_call: TRBV5-5; cdr3_aa: CASSLREGYEQYF
cdr3_length: 15; v_call: TRBV29-1; cdr3_aa: CSGKPGHKSQETQYF
cdr3_length: 15; v_call: TRBV5-4; cdr3_aa: CASSSPGTGGYEQYF
cdr3_length: 14; v_call: TRBV28; cdr3_aa: CASSLGGSSYEQYF
cdr3_length: 14; v_call: TRBV10-3; cdr3_aa: CASQERDRSYEQYF
cdr3_length: 16; v_call: TRBV4-3; cdr3_aa: CASSQAGTWRNEKLFF
cdr3_length: 17; v_call: TRBV3-1/TRBV3-2; cdr3_aa: CASSLIYRGGLDTEAFF
cdr3_length: 13; v_call: TRBV12-3/TRBV12-4; cdr3_aa: CASSSQGSRGYTF
cdr3_length: 15; v_call: TRBV7-2; cdr3_aa: CASSSGTLGGGEQFF
cdr3_length: 14; v_call: TRBV5-5; cdr3_aa: CASSQTGTNYGYTF
cdr3_length: 13; v_call: TRBV27; cdr3_aa: CASSQFRGTEAFF
cdr3_length: 16; v_call: TRBV19; cdr3_aa: CASINGGSSGANVLTF
cdr3_length: 15; v_call: TRBV4-1; cdr3_aa: CASSQSRGGESTQYF
cdr3_length: 15; v_call: TRBV7-2; cdr3_aa: CASSPRGSGANVLTF
cdr3_length: 14; v_call: TRBV6-2/TRBV6-3; cdr3_aa: CASSYSYSTDTQYF
cdr3_length: 15; v_call: TRBV10-2; cdr3_aa: CASSDPSTVNYGYTF
cdr3_length: 15; v_call: TRBV5-1; cdr3_aa: CASSGPPKVAGELFF
cdr3_length: 15; v_call: TRBV25-1; cdr3_aa: CASSAISGRANEQYF
cdr3_length: 15; v_call: TRBV6-2/TRBV6-3; cdr3_aa: CASSPPRGTPGEQYF
cdr3_length: 13; v_call: TRBV12-3/TRBV12-4; cdr3_aa: CASSLGTANEQYF
cdr3_length: 15; v_call: TRBV2; cdr3_aa: CASKGLAGGYNEQFF
cdr3_length: 14; v_call: TRBV5-8; cdr3_aa: CASSLAGGSYEQYF
cdr3_length: 15; v_call: TRBV5-6; cdr3_aa: CASSRTGLSSWGQYF
cdr3_length: 14; v_call: TRBV6-2/TRBV6-3; cdr3_aa: CASSRGQWTDTQYF
cdr3_length: 13; v_call: TRBV4-3; cdr3_aa: CASSQDWLDTQYF
cdr3_length: 13; v_call: TRBV10-3; cdr3_aa: CAILLAGEDTQYF
cdr3_length: 20; v_call: TRBV4-3; cdr3_aa: CASSQQRTGLTLTNTGELFF
cdr3_length: 11; v_call: TRBV28; cdr3_aa: CASSLARDWKF
cdr3_length: 15; v_call: TRBV15; cdr3_aa: CATSREPTGYTEAFF
cdr3_length: 14; v_call: TRBV15; cdr3_aa: CATSRTNRESGYTF
cdr3_length: 15; v_call: TRBV5-1; cdr3_aa: CASSLAGTGADEQYF
cdr3_length: 13; v_call: TRBV11-2; cdr3_aa: CASIRSGANVLTF
cdr3_length: 15; v_call: TRBV2; cdr3_aa: CASIGDRVNTGELFF
cdr3_length: 14; v_call: TRBV10-2; cdr3_aa: CASSESAANEKLFF
cdr3_length: 14; v_call: TRBV4-3; cdr3_aa: CASSQGGEVDGYTF
cdr3_length: 16; v_call: TRBV29-1; cdr3_aa: CSAYMDRASGANVLTF
cdr3_length: 15; v_call: TRBV2; cdr3_aa: CASSRQGGPNQPQHF
cdr3_length: 16; v_call: TRBV4-3; cdr3_aa: CASSQGGLAGANEQFF
cdr3_length: 16; v_call: TRBV11-2; cdr3_aa: CASSLGAGGPNQPQHF